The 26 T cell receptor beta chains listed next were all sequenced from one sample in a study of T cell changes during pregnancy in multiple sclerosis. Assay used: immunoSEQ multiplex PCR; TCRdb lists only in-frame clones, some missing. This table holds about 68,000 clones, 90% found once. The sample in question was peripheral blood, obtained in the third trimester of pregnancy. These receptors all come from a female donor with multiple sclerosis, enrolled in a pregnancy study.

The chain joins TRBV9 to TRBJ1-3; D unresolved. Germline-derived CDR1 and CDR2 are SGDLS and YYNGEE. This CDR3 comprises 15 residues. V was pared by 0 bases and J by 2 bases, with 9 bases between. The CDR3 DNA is TGTGCCAGCAGCGTAGGCGAGACTACTGGAAACACCATATATTTT. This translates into CASSVGETTGNTIYF.

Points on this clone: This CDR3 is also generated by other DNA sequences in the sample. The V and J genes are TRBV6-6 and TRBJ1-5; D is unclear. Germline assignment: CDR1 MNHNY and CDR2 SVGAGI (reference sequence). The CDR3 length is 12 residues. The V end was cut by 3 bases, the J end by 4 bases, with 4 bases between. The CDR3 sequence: CASSYLNQPQHF. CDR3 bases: TGTGCCAGCAGTTATCTAAATCAGCCCCAGCATTTT.

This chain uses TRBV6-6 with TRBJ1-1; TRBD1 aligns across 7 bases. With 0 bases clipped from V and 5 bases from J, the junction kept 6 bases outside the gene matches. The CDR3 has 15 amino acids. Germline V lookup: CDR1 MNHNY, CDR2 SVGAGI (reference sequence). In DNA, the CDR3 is TGTGCCAGCAGTTACTCGATAGGGGGCAGGACTGAAGCTTTCTTT. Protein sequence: CASSYSIGGRTEAFF.

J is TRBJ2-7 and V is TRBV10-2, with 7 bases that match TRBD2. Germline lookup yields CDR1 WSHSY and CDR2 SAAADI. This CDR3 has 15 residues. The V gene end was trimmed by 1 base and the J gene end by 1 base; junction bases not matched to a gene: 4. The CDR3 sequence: CASSEYLAESYEQYF. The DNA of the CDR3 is TGCGCCAGCAGTGAGTACCTAGCGGAGTCCTACGAGCAGTACTTC.

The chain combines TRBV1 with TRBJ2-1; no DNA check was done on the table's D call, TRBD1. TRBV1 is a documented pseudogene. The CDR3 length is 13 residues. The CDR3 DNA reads TGCACCAGCATTGGCAGGGAATACAATGAGCAGTTCTTC. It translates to CTSIGREYNEQFF.

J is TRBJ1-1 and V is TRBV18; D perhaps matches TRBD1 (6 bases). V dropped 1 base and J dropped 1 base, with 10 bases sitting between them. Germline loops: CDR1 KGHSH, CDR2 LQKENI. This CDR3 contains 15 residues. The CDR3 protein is CASSPRTGQNTEAFF. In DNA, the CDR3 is TGTGCCAGCTCACCACGAACAGGGCAGAACACTGAAGCTTTCTTT.

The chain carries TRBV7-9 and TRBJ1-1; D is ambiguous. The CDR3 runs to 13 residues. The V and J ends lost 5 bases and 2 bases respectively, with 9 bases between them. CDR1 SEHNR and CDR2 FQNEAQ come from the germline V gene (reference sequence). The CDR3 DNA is TGTGCCAGCAGCAAGTTGGCAAACACTGAAGCTTTCTTT. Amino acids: CASSKLANTEAFF. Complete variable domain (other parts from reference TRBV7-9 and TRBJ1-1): DTGVSQNPRHKITKRGQNVTFRCDPISEHNRLYWYRQTLGQGPEFLTYFQNEAQLEKSRLLSDRFSAERPKGSFSTLEIQRTEQGDSAMYLCASSKLANTEAFFGQGTRLTVV.

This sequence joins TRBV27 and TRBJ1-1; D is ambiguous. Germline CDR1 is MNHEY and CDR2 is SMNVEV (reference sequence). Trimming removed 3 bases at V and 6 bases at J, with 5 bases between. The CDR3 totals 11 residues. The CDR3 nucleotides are TGTGCCAGCAGTTTGGGCGCTGAAGCTTTCTTT. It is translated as CASSLGAEAFF.

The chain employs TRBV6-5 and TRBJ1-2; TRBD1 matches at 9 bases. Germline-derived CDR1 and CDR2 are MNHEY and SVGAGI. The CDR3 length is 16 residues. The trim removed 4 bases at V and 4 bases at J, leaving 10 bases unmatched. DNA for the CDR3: TGTGCCAGCAGTTCCGGTGGAGGGGACAGGGTCTATGGCTACACCTTC. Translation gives CASSSGGGDRVYGYTF.

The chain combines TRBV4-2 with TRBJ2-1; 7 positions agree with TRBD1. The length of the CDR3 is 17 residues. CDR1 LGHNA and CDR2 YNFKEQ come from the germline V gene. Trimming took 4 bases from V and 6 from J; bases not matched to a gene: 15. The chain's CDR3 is CASSRLGGTDKGNEQFF. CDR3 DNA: TGTGCCAGCAGCCGTTTGGGTGGGACAGATAAGGGCAATGAGCAGTTCTTC.

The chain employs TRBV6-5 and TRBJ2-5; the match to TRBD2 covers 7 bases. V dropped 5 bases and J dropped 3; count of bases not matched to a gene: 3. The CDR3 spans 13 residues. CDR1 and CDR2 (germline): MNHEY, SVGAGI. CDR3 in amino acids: CASSMGLKETQYF. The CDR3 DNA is TGTGCCAGCAGTATGGGACTAAAAGAGACCCAGTACTTC.

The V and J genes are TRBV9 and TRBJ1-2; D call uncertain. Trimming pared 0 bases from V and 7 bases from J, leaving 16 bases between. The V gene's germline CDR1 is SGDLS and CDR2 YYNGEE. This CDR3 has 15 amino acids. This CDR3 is CASSVGMAGLRGYTF. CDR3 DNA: TGTGCCAGCAGCGTAGGGATGGCGGGTTTACGTGGCTACACCTTC.

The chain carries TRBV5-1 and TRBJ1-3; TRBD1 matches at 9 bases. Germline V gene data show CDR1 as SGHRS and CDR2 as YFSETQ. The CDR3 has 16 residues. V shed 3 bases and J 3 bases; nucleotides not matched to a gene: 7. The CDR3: CASSWTGTGIGNTIYF. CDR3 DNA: TGCGCCAGCAGCTGGACCGGGACAGGGATTGGAAACACCATATATTTT.

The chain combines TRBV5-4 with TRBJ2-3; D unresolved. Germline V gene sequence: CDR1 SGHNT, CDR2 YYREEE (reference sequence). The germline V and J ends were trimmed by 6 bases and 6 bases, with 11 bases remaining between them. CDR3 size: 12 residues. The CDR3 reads CASTQPGDTQYF. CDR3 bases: TGTGCCAGCACCCAACCCGGGGATACGCAGTATTTT.

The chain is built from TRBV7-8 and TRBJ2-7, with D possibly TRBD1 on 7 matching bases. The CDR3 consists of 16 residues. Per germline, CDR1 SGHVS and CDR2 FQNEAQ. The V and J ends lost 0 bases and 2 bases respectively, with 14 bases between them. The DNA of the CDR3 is TGTGCCAGCAGCTTAGCGGAGGGGGCATTGGCCTACGAGCAGTACTTC. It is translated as CASSLAEGALAYEQYF.

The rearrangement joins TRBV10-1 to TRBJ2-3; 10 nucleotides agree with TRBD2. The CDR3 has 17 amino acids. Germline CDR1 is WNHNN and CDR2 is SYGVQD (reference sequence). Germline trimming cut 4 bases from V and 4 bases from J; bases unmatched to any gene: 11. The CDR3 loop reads CASSAPGAGGPADTQYF. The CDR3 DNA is TGCGCCAGCAGTGCGCCGGGAGCGGGAGGGCCCGCAGATACGCAGTATTTT.

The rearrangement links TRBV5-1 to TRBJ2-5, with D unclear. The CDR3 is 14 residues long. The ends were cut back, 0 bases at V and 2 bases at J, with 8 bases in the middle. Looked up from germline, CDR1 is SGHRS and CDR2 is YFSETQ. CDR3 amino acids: CASSLGQAQETQYF. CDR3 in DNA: TGCGCCAGCAGCTTGGGCCAGGCGCAAGAGACCCAGTACTTC. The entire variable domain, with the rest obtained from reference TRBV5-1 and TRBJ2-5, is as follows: KAGVTQTPRYLIKTRGQQVTLSCSPISGHRSVSWYQQTPGQGLQFLFEYFSETQRNKGNFPGRFSGRQFSNSRSEMNVSTLELGDSALYLCASSLGQAQETQYFGPGTRLLVL.

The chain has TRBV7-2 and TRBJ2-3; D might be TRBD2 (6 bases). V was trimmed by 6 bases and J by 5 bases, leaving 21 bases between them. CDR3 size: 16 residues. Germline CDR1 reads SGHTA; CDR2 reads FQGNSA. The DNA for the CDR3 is TGTGCCAGCAGAGTAAGACTAGTGAAATGGGAAGATACGCAGTATTTT. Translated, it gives CASRVRLVKWEDTQYF.

The CDR3 spells CASSSRDRGENIQYF. In nucleotides, the CDR3 is TGTGCCAGCAGCTCAAGGGACAGGGGCGAAAACATTCAGTACTTC. The chain has TRBV5-5 and TRBJ2-4, with 10 nucleotides matching TRBD1. CDR1 is SGHKS and CDR2 is YYEKEE in the germline V gene (reference sequence). This CDR3 comprises 15 residues. The junction had 5 bases not matched to a gene; V was cut back by 3 bases and J by 5 bases.

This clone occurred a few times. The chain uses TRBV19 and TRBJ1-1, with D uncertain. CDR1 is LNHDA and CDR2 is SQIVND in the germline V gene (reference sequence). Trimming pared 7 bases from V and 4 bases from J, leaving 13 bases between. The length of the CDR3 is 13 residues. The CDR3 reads CASKAAEITEAFF. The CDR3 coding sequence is TGTGCCAGTAAGGCAGCGGAAATCACTGAAGCTTTCTTT.

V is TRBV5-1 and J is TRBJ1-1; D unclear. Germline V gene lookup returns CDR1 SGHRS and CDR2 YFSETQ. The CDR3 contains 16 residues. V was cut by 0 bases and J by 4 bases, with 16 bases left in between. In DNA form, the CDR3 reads TGCGCCAGCAGCTTGGTTCGGACTAAACCCCCCACTGAAGCTTTCTTT. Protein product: CASSLVRTKPPTEAFF.

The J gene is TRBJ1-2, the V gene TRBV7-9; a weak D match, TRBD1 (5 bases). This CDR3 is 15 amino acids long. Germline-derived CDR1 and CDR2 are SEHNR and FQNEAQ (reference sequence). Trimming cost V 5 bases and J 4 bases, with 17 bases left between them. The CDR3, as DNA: TGTGCCAGCAGCCCCCCCCGACAGCGAGCCTATGGCTACACCTTC. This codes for CASSPPRQRAYGYTF. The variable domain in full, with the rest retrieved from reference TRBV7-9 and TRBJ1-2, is DTGVSQNPRHKITKRGQNVTFRCDPISEHNRLYWYRQTLGQGPEFLTYFQNEAQLEKSRLLSDRFSAERPKGSFSTLEIQRTEQGDSAMYLCASSPPRQRAYGYTFGSGTRLTVV.

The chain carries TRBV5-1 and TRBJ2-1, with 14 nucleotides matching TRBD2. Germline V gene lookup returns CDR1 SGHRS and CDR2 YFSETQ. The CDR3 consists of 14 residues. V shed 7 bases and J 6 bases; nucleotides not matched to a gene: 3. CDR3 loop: CASLGTSGGNEQFF. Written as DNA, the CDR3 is TGCGCCAGCCTGGGGACTAGCGGGGGCAATGAGCAGTTCTTC. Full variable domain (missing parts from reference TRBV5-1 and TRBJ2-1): KAGVTQTPRYLIKTRGQQVTLSCSPISGHRSVSWYQQTPGQGLQFLFEYFSETQRNKGNFPGRFSGRQFSNSRSEMNVSTLELGDSALYLCASLGTSGGNEQFFGPGTRLTVL.

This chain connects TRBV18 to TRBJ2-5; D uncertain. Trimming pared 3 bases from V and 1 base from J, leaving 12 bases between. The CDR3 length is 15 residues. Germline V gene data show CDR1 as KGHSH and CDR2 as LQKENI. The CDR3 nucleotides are TGTGCCAGCTCACCGTCCCCGAGGTCCCAAGAGACCCAGTACTTC. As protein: CASSPSPRSQETQYF.

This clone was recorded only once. The CDR3 DNA reads TGTGCCAGTAGTATACGGCCCGGAGGTACCGGGGAGCTGTTTTTT. Its translation is CASSIRPGGTGELFF. J is TRBJ2-2 and V is TRBV19; the D gene is possibly TRBD2 (5 bases). Trimming shortened V by 2 bases and J by 5 bases, and 12 bases separated the two germline ends. CDR3 length: 15 amino acids. Looked up from germline, CDR1 is LNHDA and CDR2 is SQIVND (reference sequence).

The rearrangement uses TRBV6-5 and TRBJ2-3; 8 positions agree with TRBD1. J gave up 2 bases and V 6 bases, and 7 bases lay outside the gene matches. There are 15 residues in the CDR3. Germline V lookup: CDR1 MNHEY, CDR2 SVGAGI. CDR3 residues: CASSAGTGNTDTQYF. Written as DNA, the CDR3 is TGTGCCAGCAGCGCCGGGACAGGAAACACAGATACGCAGTATTTT.